This T cell receptor beta chain was documented in a study of cytomegalovirus exposure and HLA in healthy donors. About the study: Of over 300 genotyped donors, 81% clustered with self-reported Caucasian donors.

Details on this clone: No antigen is known for it.

CDR3 length: 14 residues. Per the germline V gene, CDR1 is MGHRA and CDR2 is YSYEKL. V lost 0 bases to trimming and J lost 3 bases, with 6 bases between them. Findings and limits, study-wide: When a later analysis compared HLA-associated TCR beta chains with equally common others, the HLA-associated chains turned out to be more clonally expanded and to have lower generation probabilities.

PCR amplification relied on 60 Vbeta primers (plus 13 Jbeta primers). Repertoires were generated with immunoSEQ multiplex PCR, while TCRdb's copy carries only in-frame clones and drops some. The table shows about 190,000 clones, with roughly 80% occurring only once. The sequence was obtained from a woman aged 18-35 years in good health and CMV-seronegative. The material sequenced was PBMCs. The chain employs TRBV4-1 and TRBJ2-1; D gene uncertain. The CDR3 DNA reads TGCGCCAGCAGCCAAGATTCCGTCTACAATGAGCAGTTCTTC. It encodes CASSQDSVYNEQFF.